What follows are 18 T cell receptor beta chains derived from one specimen sequenced in a study of shared clonotypes between healthy human individuals. Naive CD8 cells lacked CD45RO and underwent positive selection for CCR7, leaving out terminally differentiated effector memory CD45RA+ cells. TCRdb keeps only in-frame clones here, not all; method: immunoSEQ multiplex PCR. The sample lists around 700,000 clones; 92% were seen once. The material sequenced was naive CD8+ T cells sorted from blood. These receptors all come from a man in his thirties or forties in good health.

The chain has TRBV4-2 and TRBJ2-1; D assignment may be TRBD1 or TRBD2 (5 bases each). The CDR3 is made up of 15 amino acids. CDR1 and CDR2 (germline): LGHNA, YNFKEQ. The V end was cut by 3 bases, the J end by 6 bases, with 15 bases between. CDR3 loop: CASSHGAGRGNEQFF. As DNA, the CDR3 is TGTGCCAGCAGCCATGGGGCGGGCCGGGGCAATGAGCAGTTCTTC.

This clone was recorded only once. The chain combines TRBV19 with TRBJ2-7, with D possibly TRBD2 on 5 matching bases. Germline values: CDR1 LNHDA, CDR2 SQIVND (reference sequence). V was clipped by 4 bases and J by 3 bases, with 10 bases between them. The CDR3 runs 13 residues. The CDR3 DNA follows: TGTGCCAGTAGTACCCGGGATCTCTACGAGCAGTACTTC. As protein: CASSTRDLYEQYF.

This clone has just one count. CDR3 bases: TGTGCCAGCTCACCAGGGACAGTGAATAGCAATCAGCCCCAGCATTTT. Residues: CASSPGTVNSNQPQHF. This chain links TRBV18 with TRBJ1-5; 7 positions agree with TRBD1. This CDR3 contains 16 residues. After removal of 2 bases from V and 0 bases from J, the junction contained 4 bases not matched to a gene. Germline V gene data show CDR1 as KGHSH and CDR2 as LQKENI.

The chain employs TRBV30 and TRBJ1-1; D ambiguous. The CDR3 totals 11 residues. Per the germline V gene, CDR1 is GTSNPN and CDR2 is SVGIG (reference sequence). V lost 8 bases and J lost 8, with 15 bases in between. The CDR3 DNA reads as TGTGCCCTGGAACCGGTAACCGAAGCTTTCTTT. It encodes CALEPVTEAFF. Together with reference TRBV30 and TRBJ1-1, the CDR3 gives the full variable domain: SQTIHQWPATLVQPVGSPLSLECTVEGTSNPNLYWYRQAAGRGLQLLFYSVGIGQISSEVPQNLSASRPQDRQFILSSKKLLLSDSGFYLCALEPVTEAFFGQGTRLTVV.

The chain is built from TRBV5-5 and TRBJ2-7; D is unresolved. Germline assignment: CDR1 SGHKS and CDR2 YYEKEE (reference sequence). With 2 bases removed from V and 4 bases from J, the gap between germline ends came to 13 bases. The CDR3 is 14 residues long. The CDR3 coding sequence is TGTGCCAGCAGCTTATTGTGGGAAGGGTACGAGCAGTACTTC. As protein: CASSLLWEGYEQYF.

The genes are TRBV9 and TRBJ2-7; 9 bases are shared with TRBD2. The V gene's germline CDR1 is SGDLS and CDR2 YYNGEE. Germline trimming cut 3 bases from V and 4 bases from J; bases unmatched to any gene: 5. CDR3 length: 14 residues. This CDR3 is CASSAGTSMYEQYF. The DNA for the CDR3 is TGTGCCAGCAGCGCCGGGACTAGCATGTACGAGCAGTACTTC. Based on the CDR3 plus reference TRBV9 and TRBJ2-7, the full variable domain is DSGVTQTPKHLITATGQRVTLRCSPRSGDLSVYWYQQSLDQGLQFLIQYYNGEERAKGNILERFSAQQFPDLHSELNLSSLELGDSALYFCASSAGTSMYEQYFGPGTRLTVT.

The chain employs TRBV29-1 and TRBJ2-4; perhaps TRBD1 as D (6 bases). Trimming removed 1 base from V and 4 bases from J, with 11 bases in between. The CDR3 is 14 residues long. The germline CDR1 and CDR2 sequences are SQVTM and ANQGSEA. The CDR3 reads CSVEGGPGKNIQYF. In DNA form, the CDR3 reads TGCAGCGTTGAAGGGGGGCCGGGAAAAAACATTCAGTACTTC.

The gene calls are TRBV9 and TRBJ2-3, with 11 bases identical to TRBD2. The CDR3 spans 16 residues. J lost 1 base, V lost 3 bases, and 4 bases had no gene match. Germline lookup yields CDR1 SGDLS and CDR2 YYNGEE. The CDR3 protein is CASSAPTSGGTDTQYF. As DNA, the CDR3 is TGTGCCAGCAGCGCCCCGACTAGCGGGGGCACAGATACGCAGTATTTT.

The chain uses TRBV9 and TRBJ2-7, with TRBD2 matching over 13 bases. V dropped 4 bases and J dropped 4; count of bases not matched to a gene: 5. CDR1 is SGDLS and CDR2 is YYNGEE in the germline V gene. This CDR3 has 15 residues. As DNA, the CDR3 is TGTGCCAGCAGCACAGGACTAGCGGGAGAATACGAGCAGTACTTC. Protein product: CASSTGLAGEYEQYF.

The chain links TRBV7-8 to TRBJ2-7, with 10 bases matching TRBD2. Per the germline V gene, CDR1 is SGHVS and CDR2 is FQNEAQ. The CDR3 is made up of 16 amino acids. V was clipped by 2 bases and J by 0 bases; unmatched bases: 4. CDR3 region: CASSLKLAGISYEQYF. The CDR3 DNA follows: TGTGCCAGCAGCTTAAAACTAGCGGGAATCTCCTACGAGCAGTACTTC.

This chain links TRBV7-7 with TRBJ2-2, with D tentatively TRBD1 (8 bases). CDR3 length: 14 amino acids. V was pared by 6 bases and J by 4 bases, with 12 bases between. CDR1 is SSHAT and CDR2 is FNYEAQ in the germline V gene (reference sequence). The CDR3 DNA reads as TGTGCCAGCAGTTACAGGGGGGGCACCGGGGAGCTGTTTTTT. This gives the protein CASSYRGGTGELFF.

This clone has a single count. This chain uses TRBV30 with TRBJ1-5; D gene uncertain. Trimming removed 0 bases from V and 0 bases from J, with 6 bases in between. Germline CDR1 is GTSNPN and CDR2 is SVGIG (reference sequence). The length of the CDR3 is 14 residues. CDR3 sequence reads: CAWSVFPSNQPQHF. The CDR3 DNA reads as TGTGCCTGGAGTGTATTTCCTAGCAATCAGCCCCAGCATTTT.

This clone was picked up one time. This chain uses TRBV27 with TRBJ1-5; D is undetermined. The V gene's germline CDR1 is MNHEY and CDR2 SMNVEV (reference sequence). V lost 5 bases to trimming and J lost 0 bases, with 2 bases between them. The CDR3 is 12 amino acids. In DNA form, the CDR3 reads TGTGCCAGCAGTGATAGCAATCAGCCCCAGCATTTT. It translates to CASSDSNQPQHF.

The V call is TRBV27, the J call TRBJ1-1; D remains unclear. CDR3 length equals 13 residues. Germline V gene data show CDR1 as MNHEY and CDR2 as SMNVEV (reference sequence). Trimming removed 5 bases at V and 0 bases at J, with 7 bases between. The CDR3: CASSRALNTEAFF. The CDR3 coding sequence is TGTGCCAGCAGTAGGGCTCTGAACACTGAAGCTTTCTTT.

V gene TRBV29-1 combines with J gene TRBJ2-3; 7 nucleotides agree with TRBD1. CDR1 is SQVTM and CDR2 is ANQGSEA in the germline V gene. The CDR3 sequence is 15 residues long. J lost 1 base, V lost 5 bases, and 9 bases had no gene match. The CDR3 loop reads CSVMTGNGGTDTQYF. The CDR3, as DNA: TGCAGCGTTATGACAGGGAACGGAGGCACAGATACGCAGTATTTT.

The V call is TRBV27, the J call TRBJ2-3, with 10 bases aligning to TRBD2. Germline CDR1 MNHEY, CDR2 SMNVEV (reference sequence). The CDR3 consists of 18 residues. Trimming at V came to 2 bases and at J to 0 bases, leaving 8 bases not matched to a gene. DNA of the CDR3: TGTGCCAGCAGTTTAGTGGAACTAGCGGGAACTAGCACAGATACGCAGTATTTT. The encoded protein is CASSLVELAGTSTDTQYF.

This clone has only one observation. The J gene is TRBJ2-7, the V gene TRBV19; no firm D call. CDR1 and CDR2 from the germline V gene are LNHDA and SQIVND (reference sequence). Between the trimmed V and J ends, which lost 4 bases and 2 bases, there was a span of 9 bases. This CDR3 spans 13 amino acids. DNA for the CDR3: TGTGCCAGTAGTAGGGGTCCAGCCTACGAGCAGTACTTC. Translation: CASSRGPAYEQYF.

Here the CDR3 reads CASSFHWEGYEQYF. CDR3 in DNA: TGTGCCAGCAGCTTTCATTGGGAGGGCTACGAGCAGTACTTC. V is TRBV11-2 and J is TRBJ2-7; 7 positions agree with TRBD2. V lost 3 bases, J lost 3 bases, and 5 bases stayed unmatched. Germline assignment: CDR1 SGHAT and CDR2 FQNNGV. The CDR3 spans 14 residues. Complete variable domain (other parts from reference TRBV11-2 and TRBJ2-7): EAGVAQSPRYKIIEKRQSVAFWCNPISGHATLYWYQQILGQGPKLLIQFQNNGVVDDSQLPKDRFSAERLKGVDSTLKIQPAKLEDSAVYLCASSFHWEGYEQYFGPGTRLTVT.